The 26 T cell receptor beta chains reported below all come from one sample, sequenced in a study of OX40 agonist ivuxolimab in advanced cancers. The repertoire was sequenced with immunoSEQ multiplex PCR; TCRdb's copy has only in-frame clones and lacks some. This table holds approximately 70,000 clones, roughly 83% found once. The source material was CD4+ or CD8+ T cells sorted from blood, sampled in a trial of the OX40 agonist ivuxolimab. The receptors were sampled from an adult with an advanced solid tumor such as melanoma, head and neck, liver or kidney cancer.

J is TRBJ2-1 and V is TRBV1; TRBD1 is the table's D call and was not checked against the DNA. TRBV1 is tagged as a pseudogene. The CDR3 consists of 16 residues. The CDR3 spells CTSSQELQPTYNEQFF. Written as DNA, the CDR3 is TGCACCAGCAGCCAAGAATTACAGCCTACCTACAATGAGCAGTTCTTC.

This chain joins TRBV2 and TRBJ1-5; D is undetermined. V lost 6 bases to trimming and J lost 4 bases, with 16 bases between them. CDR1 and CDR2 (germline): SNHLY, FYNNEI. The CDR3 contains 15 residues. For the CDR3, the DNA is TGTGCCAGCAGCCCCAGGACGGGGAGTAATCAGCCCCAGCATTTT. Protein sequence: CASSPRTGSNQPQHF.

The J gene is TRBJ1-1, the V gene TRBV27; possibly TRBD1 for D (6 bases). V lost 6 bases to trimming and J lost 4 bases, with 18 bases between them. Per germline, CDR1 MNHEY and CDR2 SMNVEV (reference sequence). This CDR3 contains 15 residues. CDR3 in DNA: TGTGCCAGCAGCTTAACAGGGCCCTCGAGCACTGAAGCTTTCTTT. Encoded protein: CASSLTGPSSTEAFF.

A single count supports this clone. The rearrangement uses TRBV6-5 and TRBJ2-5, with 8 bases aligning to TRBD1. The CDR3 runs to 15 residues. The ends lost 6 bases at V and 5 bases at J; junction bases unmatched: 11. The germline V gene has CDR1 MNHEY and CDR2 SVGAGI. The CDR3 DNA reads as TGTGCCAGCAGCCCCCGACAGGGGAAGTATGAGACCCAGTACTTC. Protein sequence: CASSPRQGKYETQYF.

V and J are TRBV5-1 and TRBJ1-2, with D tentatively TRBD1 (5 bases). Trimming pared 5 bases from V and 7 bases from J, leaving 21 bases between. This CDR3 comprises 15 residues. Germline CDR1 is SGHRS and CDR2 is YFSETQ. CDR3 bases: TGCGCCAGCAGGCCCACCCCGACAGATGTTGTTGGCTACACCTTC. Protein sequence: CASRPTPTDVVGYTF.

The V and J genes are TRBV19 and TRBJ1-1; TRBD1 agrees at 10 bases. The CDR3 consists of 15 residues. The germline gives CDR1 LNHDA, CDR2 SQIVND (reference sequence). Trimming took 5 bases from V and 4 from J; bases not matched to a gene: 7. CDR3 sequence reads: CASSLRQGARTEAFF. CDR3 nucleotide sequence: TGTGCCAGTAGTTTGAGACAGGGGGCCCGCACTGAAGCTTTCTTT.

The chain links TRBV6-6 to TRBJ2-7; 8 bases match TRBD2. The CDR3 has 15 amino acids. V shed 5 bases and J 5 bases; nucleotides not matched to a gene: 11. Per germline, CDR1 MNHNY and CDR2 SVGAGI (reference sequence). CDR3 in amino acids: CASSRSGGGRDEQYF. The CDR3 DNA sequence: TGTGCCAGCAGTCGCTCCGGGGGGGGCCGGGACGAGCAGTACTTC.

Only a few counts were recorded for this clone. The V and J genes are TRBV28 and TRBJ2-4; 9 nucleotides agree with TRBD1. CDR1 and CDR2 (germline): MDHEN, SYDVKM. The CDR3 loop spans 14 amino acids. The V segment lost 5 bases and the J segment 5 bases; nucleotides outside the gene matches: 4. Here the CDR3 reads CASSTTGGQNIQYF. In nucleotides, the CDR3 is TGTGCCAGCAGTACCACAGGGGGCCAAAACATTCAGTACTTC.

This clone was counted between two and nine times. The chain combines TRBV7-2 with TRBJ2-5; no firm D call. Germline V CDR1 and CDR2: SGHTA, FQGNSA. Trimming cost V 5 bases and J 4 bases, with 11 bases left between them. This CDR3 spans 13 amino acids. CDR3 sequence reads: CASSLIATETQYF. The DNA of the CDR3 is TGTGCCAGCAGCCTAATCGCTACAGAGACCCAGTACTTC. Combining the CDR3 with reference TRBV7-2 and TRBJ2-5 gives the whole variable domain GAGVSQSPSNKVTEKGKDVELRCDPISGHTALYWYRQSLGQGLEFLIYFQGNSAPDKSGLPSDRFSAERTGGSVSTLTIQRTQQEDSAVYLCASSLIATETQYFGPGTRLLVL.

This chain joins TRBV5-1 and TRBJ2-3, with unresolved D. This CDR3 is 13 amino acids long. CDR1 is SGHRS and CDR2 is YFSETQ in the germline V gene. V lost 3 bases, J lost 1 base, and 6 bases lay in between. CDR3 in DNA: TGCGCCAGCAGCTCCGACGGCACAGATACGCAGTATTTT. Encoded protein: CASSSDGTDTQYF.

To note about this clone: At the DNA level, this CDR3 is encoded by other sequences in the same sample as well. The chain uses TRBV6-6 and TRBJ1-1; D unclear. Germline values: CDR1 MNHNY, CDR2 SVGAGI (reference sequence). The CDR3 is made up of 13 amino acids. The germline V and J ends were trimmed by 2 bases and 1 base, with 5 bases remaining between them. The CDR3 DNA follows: TGTGCCAGCAGTTACGGGGAGAACACTGAAGCTTTCTTT. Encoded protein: CASSYGENTEAFF.

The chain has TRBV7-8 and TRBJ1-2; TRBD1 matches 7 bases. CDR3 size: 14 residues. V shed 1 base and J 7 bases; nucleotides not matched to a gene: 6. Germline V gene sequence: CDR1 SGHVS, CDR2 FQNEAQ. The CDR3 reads CASSLGTPGGGYTF. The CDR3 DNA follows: TGTGCCAGCAGCTTAGGGACCCCAGGGGGTGGCTACACCTTC.

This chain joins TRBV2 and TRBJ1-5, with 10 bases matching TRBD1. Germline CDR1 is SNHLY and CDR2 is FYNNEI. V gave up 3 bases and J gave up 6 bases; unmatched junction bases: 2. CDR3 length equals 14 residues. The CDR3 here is CASSEDRGVQPQHF. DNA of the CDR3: TGTGCCAGCAGTGAGGACAGGGGGGTTCAGCCCCAGCATTTT.

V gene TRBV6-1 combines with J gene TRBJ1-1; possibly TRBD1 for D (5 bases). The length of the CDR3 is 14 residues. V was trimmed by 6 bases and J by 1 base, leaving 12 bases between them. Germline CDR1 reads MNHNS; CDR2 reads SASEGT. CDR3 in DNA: TGTGCCAGCAGCCCTACTACAGGGAACACTGAAGCTTTCTTT. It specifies CASSPTTGNTEAFF.

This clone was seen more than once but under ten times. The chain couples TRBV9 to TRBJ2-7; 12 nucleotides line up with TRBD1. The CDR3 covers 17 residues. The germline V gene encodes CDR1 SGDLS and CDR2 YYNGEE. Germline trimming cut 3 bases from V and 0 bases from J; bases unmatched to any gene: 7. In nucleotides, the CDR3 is TGTGCCAGCAGCGCCGGGACAGGGGGCTACTACTCCTACGAGCAGTACTTC. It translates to CASSAGTGGYYSYEQYF. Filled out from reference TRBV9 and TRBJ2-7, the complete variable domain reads DSGVTQTPKHLITATGQRVTLRCSPRSGDLSVYWYQQSLDQGLQFLIQYYNGEERAKGNILERFSAQQFPDLHSELNLSSLELGDSALYFCASSAGTGGYYSYEQYFGPGTRLTVT.

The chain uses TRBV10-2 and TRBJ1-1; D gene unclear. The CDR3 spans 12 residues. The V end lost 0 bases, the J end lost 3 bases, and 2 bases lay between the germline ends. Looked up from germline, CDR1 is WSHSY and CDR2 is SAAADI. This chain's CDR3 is CASSESYTEAFF. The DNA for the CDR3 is TGCGCCAGCAGTGAGTCATACACTGAAGCTTTCTTT.

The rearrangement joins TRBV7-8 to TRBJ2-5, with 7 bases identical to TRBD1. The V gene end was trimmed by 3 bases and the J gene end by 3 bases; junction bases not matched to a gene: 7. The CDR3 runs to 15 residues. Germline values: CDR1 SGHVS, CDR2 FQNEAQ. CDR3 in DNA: TGTGCCAGCAGCTTGAAGTTCGACAGGGAAGAGACCCAGTACTTC. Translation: CASSLKFDREETQYF.

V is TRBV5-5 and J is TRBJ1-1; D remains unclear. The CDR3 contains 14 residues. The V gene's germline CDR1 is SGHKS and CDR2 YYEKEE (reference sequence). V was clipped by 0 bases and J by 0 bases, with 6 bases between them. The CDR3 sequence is CASSLGPLNTEAFF. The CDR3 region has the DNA TGTGCCAGCAGCTTGGGTCCCCTGAACACTGAAGCTTTCTTT.

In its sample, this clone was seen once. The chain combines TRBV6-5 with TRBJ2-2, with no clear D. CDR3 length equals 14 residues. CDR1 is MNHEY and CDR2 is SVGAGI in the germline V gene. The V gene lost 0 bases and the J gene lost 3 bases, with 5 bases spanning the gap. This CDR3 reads CASSYSQDTGELFF. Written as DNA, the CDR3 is TGTGCCAGCAGTTACTCGCAAGACACCGGGGAGCTGTTTTTT.

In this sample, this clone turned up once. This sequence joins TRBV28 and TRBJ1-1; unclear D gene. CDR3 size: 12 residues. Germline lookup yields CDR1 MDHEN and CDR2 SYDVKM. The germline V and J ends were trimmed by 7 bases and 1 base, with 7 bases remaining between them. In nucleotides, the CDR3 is TGTGCCAGCACCTTAGAGAACACTGAAGCTTTCTTT. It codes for CASTLENTEAFF.

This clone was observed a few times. CDR3 sequence reads: CASRRTAPVEAFF. CDR3 sequence (DNA): TGTGCCAGTAGACGGACAGCGCCAGTTGAAGCTTTCTTT. The J gene is TRBJ1-1, the V gene TRBV19, with D possibly TRBD1 on 6 matching bases. The germline V gene encodes CDR1 LNHDA and CDR2 SQIVND (reference sequence). CDR3 length: 13 amino acids. The ends were cut back, 6 bases at V and 7 bases at J, with 15 bases in the middle.

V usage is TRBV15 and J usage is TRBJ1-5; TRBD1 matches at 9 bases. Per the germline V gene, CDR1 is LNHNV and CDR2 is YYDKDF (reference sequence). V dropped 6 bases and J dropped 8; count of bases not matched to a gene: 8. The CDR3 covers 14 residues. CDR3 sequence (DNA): TGTGCCACCAGAGAAGAGAGGGACAGGGAGCCCCAGCATTTT. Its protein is CATREERDREPQHF.

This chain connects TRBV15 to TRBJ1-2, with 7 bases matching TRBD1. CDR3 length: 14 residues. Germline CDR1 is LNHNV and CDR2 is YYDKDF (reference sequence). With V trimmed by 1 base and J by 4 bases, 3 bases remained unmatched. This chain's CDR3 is CATSRGDSGYGYTF. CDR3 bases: TGTGCCACCAGCAGAGGGGACAGTGGCTATGGCTACACCTTC.

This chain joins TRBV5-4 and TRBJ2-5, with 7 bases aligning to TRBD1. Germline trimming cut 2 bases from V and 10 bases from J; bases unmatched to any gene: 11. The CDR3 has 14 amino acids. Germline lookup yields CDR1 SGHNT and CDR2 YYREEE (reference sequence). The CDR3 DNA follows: TGTGCCAGCAGCTTTAGTTCTTCAGGGGGACGCCAGTACTTC. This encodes CASSFSSSGGRQYF.

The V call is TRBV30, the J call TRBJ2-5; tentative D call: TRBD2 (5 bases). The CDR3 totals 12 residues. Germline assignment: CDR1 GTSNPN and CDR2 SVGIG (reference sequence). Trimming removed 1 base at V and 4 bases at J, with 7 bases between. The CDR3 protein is CAWSERRETQYF. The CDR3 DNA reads TGTGCCTGGAGTGAGCGGAGAGAGACCCAGTACTTC.

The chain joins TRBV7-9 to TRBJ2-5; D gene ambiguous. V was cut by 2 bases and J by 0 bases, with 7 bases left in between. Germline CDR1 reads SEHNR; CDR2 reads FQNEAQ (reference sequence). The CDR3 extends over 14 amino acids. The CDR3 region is CASSLQGHQETQYF. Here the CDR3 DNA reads TGTGCCAGCAGCTTACAAGGCCACCAAGAGACCCAGTACTTC.